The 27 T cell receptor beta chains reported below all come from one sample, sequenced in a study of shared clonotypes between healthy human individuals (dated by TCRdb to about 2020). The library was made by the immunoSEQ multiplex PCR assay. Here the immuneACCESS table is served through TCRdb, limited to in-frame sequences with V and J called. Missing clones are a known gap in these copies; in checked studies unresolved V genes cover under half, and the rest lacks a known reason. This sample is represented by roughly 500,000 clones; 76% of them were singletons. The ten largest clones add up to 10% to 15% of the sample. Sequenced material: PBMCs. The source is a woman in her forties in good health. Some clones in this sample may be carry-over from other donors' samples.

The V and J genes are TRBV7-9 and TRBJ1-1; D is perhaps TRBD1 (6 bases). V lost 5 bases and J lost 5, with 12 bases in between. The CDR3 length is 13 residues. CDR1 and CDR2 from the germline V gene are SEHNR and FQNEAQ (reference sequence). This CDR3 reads CASSLYQGTEAFF. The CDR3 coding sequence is TGTGCCAGCAGCCTATACCAGGGGACTGAAGCTTTCTTT.

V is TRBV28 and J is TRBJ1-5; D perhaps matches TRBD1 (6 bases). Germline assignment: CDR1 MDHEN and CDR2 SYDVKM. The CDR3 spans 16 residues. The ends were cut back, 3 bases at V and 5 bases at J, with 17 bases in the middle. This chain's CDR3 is CASSFRPGTPDQPQHF. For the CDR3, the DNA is TGTGCCAGCAGTTTCCGGCCCGGGACACCAGATCAGCCCCAGCATTTT.

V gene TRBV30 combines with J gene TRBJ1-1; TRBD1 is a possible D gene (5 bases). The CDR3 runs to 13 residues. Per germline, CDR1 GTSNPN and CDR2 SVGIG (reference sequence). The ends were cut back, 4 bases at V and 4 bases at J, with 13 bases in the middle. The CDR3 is CAWTRGGATEAFF. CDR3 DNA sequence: TGTGCCTGGACCCGGGGAGGGGCCACTGAAGCTTTCTTT.

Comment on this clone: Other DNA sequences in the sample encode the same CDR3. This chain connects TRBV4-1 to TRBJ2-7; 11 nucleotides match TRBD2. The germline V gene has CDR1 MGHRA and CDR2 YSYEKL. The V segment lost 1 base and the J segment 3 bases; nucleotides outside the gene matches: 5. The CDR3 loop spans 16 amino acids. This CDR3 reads CASSQGLTSGSYEQYF. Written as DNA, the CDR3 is TGCGCCAGCAGCCAAGGTCTCACTAGCGGGAGCTACGAGCAGTACTTC.

As DNA, the CDR3 is TGTGCCTGGAGTGGACCGGGACAGGGGAATGAAAAACTGTTTTTT. Protein product: CAWSGPGQGNEKLFF. This chain links TRBV30 with TRBJ1-4; TRBD1 matches at 10 bases. Trimming cost V 1 base and J 5 bases; bases outside gene matches: 4. CDR3 size: 15 residues. The V gene's germline CDR1 is GTSNPN and CDR2 SVGIG (reference sequence). Full variable domain (rest looked up from reference TRBV30 and TRBJ1-4): SQTIHQWPATLVQPVGSPLSLECTVEGTSNPNLYWYRQAAGRGLQLLFYSVGIGQISSEVPQNLSASRPQDRQFILSSKKLLLSDSGFYLCAWSGPGQGNEKLFFGSGTQLSVL.

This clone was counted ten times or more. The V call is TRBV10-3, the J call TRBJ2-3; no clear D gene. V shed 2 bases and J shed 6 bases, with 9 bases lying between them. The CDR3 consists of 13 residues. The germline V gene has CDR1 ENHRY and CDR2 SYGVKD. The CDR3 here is CAISEARADTQYF. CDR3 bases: TGTGCCATCAGTGAGGCTAGGGCGGATACGCAGTATTTT.

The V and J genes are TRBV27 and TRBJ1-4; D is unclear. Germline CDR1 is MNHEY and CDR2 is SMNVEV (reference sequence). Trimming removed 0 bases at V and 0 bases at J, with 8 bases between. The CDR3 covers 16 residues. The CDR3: CASSLSGFATNEKLFF. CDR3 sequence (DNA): TGTGCCAGCAGTTTATCAGGGTTTGCAACTAATGAAAAACTGTTTTTT.

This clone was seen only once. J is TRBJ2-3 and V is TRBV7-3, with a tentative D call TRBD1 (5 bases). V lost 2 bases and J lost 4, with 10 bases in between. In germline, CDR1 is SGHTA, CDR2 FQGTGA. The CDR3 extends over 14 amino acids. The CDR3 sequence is CASSLRQGADTQYF. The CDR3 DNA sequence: TGTGCCAGCAGCTTACGGCAGGGTGCAGATACGCAGTATTTT.

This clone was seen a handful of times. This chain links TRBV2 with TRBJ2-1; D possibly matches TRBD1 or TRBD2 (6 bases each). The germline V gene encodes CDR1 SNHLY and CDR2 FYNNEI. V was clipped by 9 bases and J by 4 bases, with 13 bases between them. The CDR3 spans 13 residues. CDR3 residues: CARAEGGYNEQFF. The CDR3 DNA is TGTGCCAGGGCGGAGGGGGGTTACAATGAGCAGTTCTTC.

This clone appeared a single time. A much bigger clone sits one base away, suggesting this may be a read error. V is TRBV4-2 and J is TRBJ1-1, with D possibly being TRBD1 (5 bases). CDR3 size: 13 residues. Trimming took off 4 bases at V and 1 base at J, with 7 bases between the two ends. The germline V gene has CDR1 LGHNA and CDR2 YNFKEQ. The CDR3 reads CASSLGQNTEAFF. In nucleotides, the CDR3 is TGTGCCAGCAGCCTCGGACAGAACACTGAAGCTTTCTTT.

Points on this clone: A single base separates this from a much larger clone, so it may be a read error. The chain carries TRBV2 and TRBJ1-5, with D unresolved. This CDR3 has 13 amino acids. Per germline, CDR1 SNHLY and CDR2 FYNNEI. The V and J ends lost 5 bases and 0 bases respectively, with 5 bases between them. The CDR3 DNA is TGTGCCAGCAGTCCAAATAGCAATCAGCCCCAGCATTTT. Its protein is CASSPNSNQPQHF.

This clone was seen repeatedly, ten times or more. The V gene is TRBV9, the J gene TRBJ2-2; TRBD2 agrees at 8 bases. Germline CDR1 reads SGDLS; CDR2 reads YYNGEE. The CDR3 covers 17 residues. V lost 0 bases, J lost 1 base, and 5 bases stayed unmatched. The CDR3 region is CASSVATSGMNTGELFF. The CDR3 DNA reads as TGTGCCAGCAGCGTAGCTACTAGCGGAATGAACACCGGGGAGCTGTTTTTT.

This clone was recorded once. The CDR3 sequence: CASSLAGAQETQYF. The CDR3 region has the DNA TGTGCCAGCAGCCTAGCGGGAGCCCAAGAGACCCAGTACTTC. This chain uses TRBV5-5 with TRBJ2-5, with TRBD2 matching over 10 bases. From germline, CDR1 is SGHKS and CDR2 YYEKEE (reference sequence). There are 14 residues in the CDR3. V trimming: 4 bases; J trimming: 1 base; junction bases outside the gene matches: 1. Based on the CDR3 plus reference TRBV5-5 and TRBJ2-5, the full variable domain is DAGVTQSPTHLIKTRGQQVTLRCSPISGHKSVSWYQQVLGQGPQFIFQYYEKEERGRGNFPDRFSARQFPNYSSELNVNALLLGDSALYLCASSLAGAQETQYFGPGTRLLVL.

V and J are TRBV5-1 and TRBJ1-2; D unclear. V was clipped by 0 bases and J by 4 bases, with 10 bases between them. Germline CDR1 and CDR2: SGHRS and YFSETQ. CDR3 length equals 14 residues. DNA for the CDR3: TGCGCCAGCAGCTTGGGGCAGGAGATCTATGGCTACACCTTC. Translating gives CASSLGQEIYGYTF. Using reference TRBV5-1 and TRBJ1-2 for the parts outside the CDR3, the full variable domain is KAGVTQTPRYLIKTRGQQVTLSCSPISGHRSVSWYQQTPGQGLQFLFEYFSETQRNKGNFPGRFSGRQFSNSRSEMNVSTLELGDSALYLCASSLGQEIYGYTFGSGTRLTVV.

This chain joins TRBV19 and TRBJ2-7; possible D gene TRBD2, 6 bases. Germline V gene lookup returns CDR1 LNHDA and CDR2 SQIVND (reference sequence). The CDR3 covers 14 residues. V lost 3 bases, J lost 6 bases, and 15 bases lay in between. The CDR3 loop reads CASSIPGEVSEQYF. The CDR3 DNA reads TGTGCCAGTAGTATTCCCGGGGAGGTCAGCGAGCAGTACTTC.

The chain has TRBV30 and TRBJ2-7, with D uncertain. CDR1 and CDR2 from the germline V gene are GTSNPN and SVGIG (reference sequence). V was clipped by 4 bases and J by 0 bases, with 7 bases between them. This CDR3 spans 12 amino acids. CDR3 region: CAWTGDSYEQYF. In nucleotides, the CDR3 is TGTGCCTGGACGGGCGACTCCTACGAGCAGTACTTC.

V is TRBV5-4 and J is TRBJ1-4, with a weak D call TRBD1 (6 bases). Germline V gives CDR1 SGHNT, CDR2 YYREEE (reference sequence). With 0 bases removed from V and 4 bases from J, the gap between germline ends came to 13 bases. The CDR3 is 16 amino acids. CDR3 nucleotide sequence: TGTGCCAGCAGCTTGGGGGGGGCCGGGGATAATGAAAAACTGTTTTTT. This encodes CASSLGGAGDNEKLFF.

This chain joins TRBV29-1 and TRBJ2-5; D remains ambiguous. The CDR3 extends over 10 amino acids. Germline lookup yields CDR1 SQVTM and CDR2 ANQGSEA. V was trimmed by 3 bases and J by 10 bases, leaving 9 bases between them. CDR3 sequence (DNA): TGCAGCGTTGAGGTCCCCATCCAGTACTTC. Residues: CSVEVPIQYF.

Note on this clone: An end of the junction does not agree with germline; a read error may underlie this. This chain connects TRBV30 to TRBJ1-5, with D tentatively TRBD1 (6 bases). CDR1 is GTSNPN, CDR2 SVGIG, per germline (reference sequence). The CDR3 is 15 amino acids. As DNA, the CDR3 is TGTGCCTGGAGTGTAGGGTTAGGGGGAAATCAGCCCCAGCATTTC. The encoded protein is CAWSVGLGGNQPQHF.

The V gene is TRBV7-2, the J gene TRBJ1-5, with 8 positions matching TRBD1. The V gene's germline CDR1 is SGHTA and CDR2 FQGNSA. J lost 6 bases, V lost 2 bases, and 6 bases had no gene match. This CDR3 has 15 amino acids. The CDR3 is CASSLQGASSQPQHF. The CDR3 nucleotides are TGTGCCAGCAGCTTACAGGGGGCCTCAAGTCAGCCCCAGCATTTT.

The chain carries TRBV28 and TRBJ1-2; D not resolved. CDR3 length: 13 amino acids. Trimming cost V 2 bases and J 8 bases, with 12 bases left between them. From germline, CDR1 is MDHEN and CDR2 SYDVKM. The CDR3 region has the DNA TGTGCCAGCAGTTTACCGGGGAGAAGGGGCTACACCTTC. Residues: CASSLPGRRGYTF.

DNA for the CDR3: TGCAGCGTCTGGGGCAGGGTATTAGGAGAGACCCAGTACTTC. Residues: CSVWGRVLGETQYF. The J gene is TRBJ2-5, the V gene TRBV29-1, with D possibly being TRBD1 (5 bases). V dropped 6 bases and J dropped 4 bases, with 18 bases sitting between them. The CDR3 is made up of 14 amino acids. CDR1 SQVTM and CDR2 ANQGSEA come from the germline V gene.

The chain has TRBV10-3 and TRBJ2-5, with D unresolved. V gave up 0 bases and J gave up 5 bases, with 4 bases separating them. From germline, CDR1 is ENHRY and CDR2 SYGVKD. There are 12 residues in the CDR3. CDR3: CAISESRETQYF. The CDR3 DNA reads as TGTGCCATCAGTGAGTCGAGGGAGACCCAGTACTTC.

CDR3 amino acids: CSVEEDWDKAGADTQYF. The CDR3 region has the DNA TGCAGCGTTGAAGAAGATTGGGACAAGGCGGGTGCAGATACGCAGTATTTT. The chain carries TRBV29-1 and TRBJ2-3, with D possibly matching TRBD1 (6 bases). Trimming stripped 0 bases from V and 4 bases from J, with 20 bases between. Germline values: CDR1 SQVTM, CDR2 ANQGSEA. This CDR3 contains 17 residues.

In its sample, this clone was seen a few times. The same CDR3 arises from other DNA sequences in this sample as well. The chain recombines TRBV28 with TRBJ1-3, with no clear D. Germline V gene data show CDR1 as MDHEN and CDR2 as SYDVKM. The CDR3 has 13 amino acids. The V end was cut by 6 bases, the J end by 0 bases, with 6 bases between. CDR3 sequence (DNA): TGTGCCAGCAGGGACTACTCTGGAAACACCATATATTTT. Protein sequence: CASRDYSGNTIYF.

The CDR3 DNA reads as TGCGCCAGCAGGCGGGGCGAGCGGTTCCGGACCTACGAGCAGTACTTC. Translating gives CASRRGERFRTYEQYF. The rearrangement joins TRBV5-1 to TRBJ2-7; a weak D match, TRBD2 (6 bases). CDR3 size: 16 residues. The germline V gene has CDR1 SGHRS and CDR2 YFSETQ. Trimming stripped 5 bases from V and 2 bases from J, with 20 bases between.

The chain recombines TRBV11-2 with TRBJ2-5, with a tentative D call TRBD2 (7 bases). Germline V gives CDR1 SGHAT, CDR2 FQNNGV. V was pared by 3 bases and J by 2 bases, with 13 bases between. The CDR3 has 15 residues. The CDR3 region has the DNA TGTGCCAGCAGCTTGAGGAGGGGGGGGCAAGAGACCCAGTACTTC. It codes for CASSLRRGGQETQYF.